The present TCR beta chain was sequenced within a study of blood T cell repertoires in COVID-19. Study-wide context: Specimens from acute and convalescent COVID-19 originated in the United States, Italy and Spain. PBMCs, B-cell-depleted T cells, or T cells provided the cDNA or gDNA that made up the material.

The authors' processing: Amplified reference gene primers provided the basis for estimating nucleated cell counts. The data were produced by immunoSEQ multiplex PCR, yet TCRdb's version contains in-frame clones alone and is incomplete. The DNA was the basis for D and trimming; V, J and clone size are from that table. The sample consists of nearly 55,000 clones, about 82% of them appearing once. There are 15 residues in the CDR3. The ends were cut back, 3 bases at V and 0 bases at J, with 8 bases in the middle. Germline loops: CDR1 LNHDA, CDR2 SQIVND (reference sequence). Sequencing used peripheral blood. This sequence originates from a man in his 70s with active COVID-19. The chain joins TRBV19 to TRBJ2-2; D possibly corresponds to TRBD1 (5 bases). CDR3 loop: CASSMGRANTGELFF. The CDR3 region has the DNA TGTGCCAGTAGTATGGGCAGGGCGAACACCGGGGAGCTGTTTTTT.